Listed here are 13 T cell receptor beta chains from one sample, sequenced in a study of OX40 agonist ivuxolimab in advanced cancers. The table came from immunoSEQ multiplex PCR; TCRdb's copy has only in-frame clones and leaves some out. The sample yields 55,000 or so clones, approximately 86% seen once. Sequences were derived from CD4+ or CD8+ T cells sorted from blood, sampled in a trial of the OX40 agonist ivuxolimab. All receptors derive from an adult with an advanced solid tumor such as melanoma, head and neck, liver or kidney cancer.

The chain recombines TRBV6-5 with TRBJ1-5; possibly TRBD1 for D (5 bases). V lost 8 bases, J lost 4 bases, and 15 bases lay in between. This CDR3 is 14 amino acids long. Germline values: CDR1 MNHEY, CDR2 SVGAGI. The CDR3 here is CASRSGLLNQPQHF. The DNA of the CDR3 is TGTGCCAGCCGCTCGGGACTCTTAAATCAGCCCCAGCATTTT.

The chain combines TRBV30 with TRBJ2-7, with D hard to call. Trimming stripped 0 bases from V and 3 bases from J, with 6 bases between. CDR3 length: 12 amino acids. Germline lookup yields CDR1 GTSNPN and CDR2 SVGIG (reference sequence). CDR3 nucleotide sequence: TGTGCCTGGAGTGTACGGAACTACGAGCAGTACTTC. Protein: CAWSVRNYEQYF.

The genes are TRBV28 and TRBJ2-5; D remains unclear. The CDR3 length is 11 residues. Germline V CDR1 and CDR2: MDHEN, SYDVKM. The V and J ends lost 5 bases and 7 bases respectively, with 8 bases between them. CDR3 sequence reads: CASSLTRTQYF. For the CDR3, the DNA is TGTGCCAGCAGTCTCACGCGGACCCAGTACTTC.

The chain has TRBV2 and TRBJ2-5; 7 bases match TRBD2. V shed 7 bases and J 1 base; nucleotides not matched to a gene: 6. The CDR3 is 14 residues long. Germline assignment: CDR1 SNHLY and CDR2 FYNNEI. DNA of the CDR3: TGTGCCAGCACCTGGGCGGGAGCCCAAGAGACCCAGTACTTC. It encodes CASTWAGAQETQYF.

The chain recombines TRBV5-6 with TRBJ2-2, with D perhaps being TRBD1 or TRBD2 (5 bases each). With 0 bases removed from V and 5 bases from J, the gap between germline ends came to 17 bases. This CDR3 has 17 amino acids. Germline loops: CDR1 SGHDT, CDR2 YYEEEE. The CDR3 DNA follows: TGTGCCAGCAGCTTGGACAGGACGGGGTTGAGGACCGGGGAGCTGTTTTTT. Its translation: CASSLDRTGLRTGELFF.

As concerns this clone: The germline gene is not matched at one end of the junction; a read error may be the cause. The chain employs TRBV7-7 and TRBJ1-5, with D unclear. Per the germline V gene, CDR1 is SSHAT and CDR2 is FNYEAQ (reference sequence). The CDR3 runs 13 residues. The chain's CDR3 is CASSLNQQSPQHF. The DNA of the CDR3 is TGTGCTAGCAGCTTAAACCAACAATCGCCCCAGCATTTT.

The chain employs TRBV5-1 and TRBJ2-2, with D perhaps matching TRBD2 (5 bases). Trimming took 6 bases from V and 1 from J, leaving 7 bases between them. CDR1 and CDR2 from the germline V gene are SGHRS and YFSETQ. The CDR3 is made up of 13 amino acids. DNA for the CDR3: TGCGCCAGCAACAGCGGGAACACCGGGGAGCTGTTTTTT. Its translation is CASNSGNTGELFF. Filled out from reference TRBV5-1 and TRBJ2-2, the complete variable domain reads KAGVTQTPRYLIKTRGQQVTLSCSPISGHRSVSWYQQTPGQGLQFLFEYFSETQRNKGNFPGRFSGRQFSNSRSEMNVSTLELGDSALYLCASNSGNTGELFFGEGSRLTVL.

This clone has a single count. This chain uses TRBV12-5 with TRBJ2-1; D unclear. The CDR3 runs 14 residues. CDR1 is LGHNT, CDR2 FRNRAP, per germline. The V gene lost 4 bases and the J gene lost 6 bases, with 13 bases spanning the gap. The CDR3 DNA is TGTGCTAGTGGTTCCCCCGGCCTGGGCAATGAGCAGTTCTTC. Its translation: CASGSPGLGNEQFF.

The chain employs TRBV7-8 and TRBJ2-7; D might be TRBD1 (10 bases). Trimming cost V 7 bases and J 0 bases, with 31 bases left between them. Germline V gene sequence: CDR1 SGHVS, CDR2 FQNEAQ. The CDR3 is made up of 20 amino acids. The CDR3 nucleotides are TGTGCCAGCACGCCGCACCGACAGGGGGCGACTAGCGGATCCTCCTACGAGCAGTACTTC. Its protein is CASTPHRQGATSGSSYEQYF. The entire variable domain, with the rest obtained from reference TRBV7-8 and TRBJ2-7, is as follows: GAGVSQSPRYKVAKRGQDVALRCDPISGHVSLFWYQQALGQGPEFLTYFQNEAQLDKSGLPSDRFFAERPEGSVSTLKIQRTQQEDSAVYLCASTPHRQGATSGSSYEQYFGPGTRLTVT.

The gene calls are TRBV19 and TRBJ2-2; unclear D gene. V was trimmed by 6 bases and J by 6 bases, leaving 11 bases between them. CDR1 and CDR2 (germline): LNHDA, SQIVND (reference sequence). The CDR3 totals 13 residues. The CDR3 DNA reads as TGTGCCAGTAGGACGCCTAGTCCCGGGGAGCTGTTTTTT. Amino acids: CASRTPSPGELFF. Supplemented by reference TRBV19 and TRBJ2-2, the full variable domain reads DGGITQSPKYLFRKEGQNVTLSCEQNLNHDAMYWYRQDPGQGLRLIYYSQIVNDFQKGDIAEGYSVSREKKESFPLTVTSAQKNPTAFYLCASRTPSPGELFFGEGSRLTVL.

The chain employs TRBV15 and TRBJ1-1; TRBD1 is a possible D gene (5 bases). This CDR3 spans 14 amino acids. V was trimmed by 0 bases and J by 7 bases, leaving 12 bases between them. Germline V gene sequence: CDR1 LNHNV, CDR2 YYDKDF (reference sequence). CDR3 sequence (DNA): TGTGCCACCAGCAGAGATCAGAGGGGCCGTGAAGCTTTCTTT. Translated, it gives CATSRDQRGREAFF.

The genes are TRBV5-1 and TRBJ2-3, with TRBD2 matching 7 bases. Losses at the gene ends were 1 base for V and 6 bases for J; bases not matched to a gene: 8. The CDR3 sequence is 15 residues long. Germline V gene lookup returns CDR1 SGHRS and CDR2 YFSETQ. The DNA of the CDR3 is TGCGCCAGCAGCTTGCTAGGCGGGAGTAAGGATACGCAGTATTTT. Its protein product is CASSLLGGSKDTQYF.

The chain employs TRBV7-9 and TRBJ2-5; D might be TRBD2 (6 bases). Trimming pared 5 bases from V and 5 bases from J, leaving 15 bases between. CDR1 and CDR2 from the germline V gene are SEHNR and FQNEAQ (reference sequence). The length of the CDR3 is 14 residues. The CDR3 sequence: CASSIDVGRETQYF. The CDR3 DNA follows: TGTGCCAGCAGCATCGACGTGGGGAGGGAGACCCAGTACTTC.